This TCR beta chain is drawn from a study of T-cell memory formation after mild COVID-19. Points from the study as a whole: A subset of responding clones appeared in pre-infection memory, suggesting cross-reactive memory joined. CD4/CD8 balance characterized clones contracting day 15 to 85, and CD4+ skew characterized later expanders. Unconfirmed was the SARS-CoV-2 specificity of second-wave clones that peaked on day 37.

In its sample, this clonotype was seen a few times. Its antigen remains unknown. Via MiXCR, TCRdb re-called the 5' RACE reads, giving one row per CDR3 protein. The profile shows some 440,000 distinct CDR3 sequences, about 23% of them singletons. The CDR3 runs to 12 residues. V was shortened by 0 bases and J by 6 bases, with 7 bases between the two germline ends. Per the germline V gene, CDR1 is SGHRS and CDR2 is YFSETQ. This sequence joins TRBV5-1 and TRBJ2-7, with a possible D match to TRBD2 (5 bases). The specimen sequenced was PBMCs or a T cell subset sorted from them (not recorded which). The origin of this receptor is an adult woman who had mild COVID-19 (a few samples of this study predate the infection). Cell type and time point are not known. The DNA for the CDR3 is TGCGCCAGCAGCTTGGGAGGGTTCGAGCAGTACTTC. Translation: CASSLGGFEQYF.